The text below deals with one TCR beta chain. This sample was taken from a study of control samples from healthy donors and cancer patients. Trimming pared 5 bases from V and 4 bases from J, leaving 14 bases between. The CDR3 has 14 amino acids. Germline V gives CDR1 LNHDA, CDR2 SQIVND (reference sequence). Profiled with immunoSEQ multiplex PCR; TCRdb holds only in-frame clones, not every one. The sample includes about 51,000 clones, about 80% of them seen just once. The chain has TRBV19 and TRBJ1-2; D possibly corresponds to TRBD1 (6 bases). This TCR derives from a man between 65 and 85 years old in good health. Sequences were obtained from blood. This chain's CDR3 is CASSSGGRSYGYTF. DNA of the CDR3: TGTGCCAGTAGTTCCGGGGGGCGCAGCTATGGCTACACCTTC.